This T cell receptor beta chain was identified in a study of siplizumab effects on memory and regulatory T cells. This clone was observed a single time. Only in-frame clones appear in the TCRdb table, and some are missing; sequencing was by immunoSEQ multiplex PCR. The sample carries 26,000 or so clones, approximately 80% recorded once. The V gene lost 4 bases and the J gene lost 7 bases, with 8 bases spanning the gap. The CDR3 consists of 12 residues. Germline CDR1 LNHDA, CDR2 SQIVND (reference sequence). The source is a human donor in good health. The chain links TRBV19 to TRBJ1-5; D is undetermined. The sequenced material came from memory CD4+ T cells sorted from blood. CDR3 nucleotides: TGTGCCAGTAGTACCAAAGCCCAGCCCCAGCATTTT. Amino acid sequence: CASSTKAQPQHF.